This T cell receptor (beta chain) was recorded in a study of technical replicates of blood from a few donors. Looked up from germline, CDR1 is MNHEY and CDR2 is SMNVEV (reference sequence). The V and J ends lost 2 bases and 2 bases respectively, with 10 bases between them. The CDR3 loop spans 16 amino acids. TCRdb's table, derived via immunoSEQ multiplex PCR, lists solely in-frame clones and lacks some. The repertoire includes roughly 92,000 clones, 85% to 95% of them detected once, and around 0.35% sits in the top ten. The V and J genes are TRBV27 and TRBJ2-6; the D gene is possibly TRBD1 (5 bases). The sequenced sample was T cells isolated from PBMCs. This clonotype was sampled from a human donor in good health. CDR3 protein: CASSLTWGAGANVLTF. The CDR3 DNA follows: TGTGCCAGCAGTTTAACGTGGGGCGCTGGGGCCAACGTCCTGACTTTC. The variable domain in full, with the rest retrieved from reference TRBV27 and TRBJ2-6, is EAQVTQNPRYLITVTGKKLTVTCSQNMNHEYMSWYRQDPGLGLRQIYYSMNVEVTDKGDVPEGYKVSRKEKRNFPLILESPSPNQTSLYFCASSLTWGAGANVLTFGAGSRLTVL.